This TCR beta chain derives from a study of response to subunit inactivated influenza vaccine. General observations from the study: Few additional T cells are recruited per seasonal influenza vaccination, authors suggested.

The V end lost 5 bases, the J end lost 0 bases, and 13 bases lay between the germline ends. There are 14 residues in the CDR3. The germline V gene has CDR1 SQVTM and CDR2 ANQGSEA. This clonotype was detected many times. Its antigen is not identified. MiXCR, applied by TCRdb to the RT-PCR reads, yields one record per CDR3 protein. The sample has hundreds of thousands of distinct CDR3 sequences, around 18% seen once; the top ten hold under 13%. The sequences come from PBMCs from blood, collected about 5 days after vaccination. The origin of this receptor is a middle-aged man who received an inactivated influenza vaccine. The chain uses TRBV29-1 and TRBJ2-5; the D is unclear. The DNA for the CDR3 is TGCAGCGTTTTTCCAGCTCGATACCAAGAGACCCAGTACTTC. Its translation: CSVFPARYQETQYF. The full variable domain, completed using reference TRBV29-1 and TRBJ2-5, is SAVISQKPSRDICQRGTSLTIQCQVDSQVTMMFWYRQQPGQSLTLIATANQGSEATYESGFVIDKFPISRPNLTFSTLTVSNMSPEDSSIYLCSVFPARYQETQYFGPGTRLLVL.